What follows are 9 T cell receptor beta chains derived from one specimen sequenced in a study of T cell responses to AZD1222 COVID-19 vaccine. Repertoires were generated with immunoSEQ multiplex PCR, while TCRdb's copy carries only in-frame clones and drops some. The profile shows 95,000 to 150,000 clones, more than 80% of them singletons. The source was peripheral blood, collected 28 days after the second dose of the MenACWY control vaccine. The origin of the receptors is an adult who received the MenACWY meningococcal vaccine as a control.

The gene calls are TRBV12-3 or TRBV12-4 and TRBJ2-1, with a possible D match to TRBD2 (5 bases). V was trimmed by 5 bases and J by 9 bases, leaving 14 bases between them. This CDR3 spans 13 amino acids. CDR3 amino acids: CASSRTGWGEQFF. CDR3 DNA: TGTGCCAGCAGTCGGACGGGGTGGGGTGAGCAGTTCTTC.

The chain combines TRBV19 with TRBJ2-1; 10 bases align to TRBD2. CDR3 length equals 17 residues. Germline V lookup: CDR1 LNHDA, CDR2 SQIVND (reference sequence). Trimming at V came to 3 bases and at J to 4 bases, leaving 9 bases not matched to a gene. CDR3 sequence: CASSMLRLAGVYNEQFF. DNA of the CDR3: TGTGCCAGTAGTATGCTTCGGCTAGCGGGGGTTTACAATGAGCAGTTCTTC.

The chain is built from TRBV11-2 and TRBJ1-3, with D possibly matching TRBD1 (5 bases). The CDR3 runs 15 residues. Germline V gives CDR1 SGHAT, CDR2 FQNNGV. V was trimmed by 1 base and J by 4 bases, leaving 11 bases between them. As DNA, the CDR3 is TGTGCCAGCAGCTTAGGCAGGGCGAGGGGAAACACCATATATTTT. Protein: CASSLGRARGNTIYF.

The J gene is TRBJ2-7, the V gene TRBV6-5; 12 bases agree with TRBD1. CDR1 and CDR2 (germline): MNHEY, SVGAGI. The junction had 8 bases not matched to a gene; V was cut back by 4 bases and J by 7 bases. The CDR3 length is 15 residues. CDR3 nucleotides: TGTGCCAGCAGTTCGATGGGACAGGGGGCGGGTGAGCAGTACGTC. Its translation is CASSSMGQGAGEQYV.

The gene calls are TRBV5-4 and TRBJ1-6, with 8 positions matching TRBD1. The junction had 6 bases not matched to a gene; V was cut back by 4 bases and J by 6 bases. The CDR3 contains 15 residues. Germline V gives CDR1 SGHNT, CDR2 YYREEE (reference sequence). This CDR3 reads CASSPGQGPNSPLHF. The CDR3 region has the DNA TGTGCCAGCAGCCCCGGACAGGGACCTAATTCACCCCTCCACTTT.

The CDR3: CASSPGTVSSYEQYF. Written as DNA, the CDR3 is TGCGCCAGCAGCCCGGGGACTGTTAGCTCCTACGAGCAGTACTTC. The chain has TRBV5-1 and TRBJ2-7; D is perhaps TRBD2 (6 bases). CDR3 size: 15 residues. The V gene's germline CDR1 is SGHRS and CDR2 YFSETQ. The V and J ends lost 4 bases and 0 bases respectively, with 14 bases between them.

The chain is built from TRBV6-5 and TRBJ1-5; perhaps TRBD1 as D (6 bases). The V gene's germline CDR1 is MNHEY and CDR2 SVGAGI. The ends were cut back, 3 bases at V and 4 bases at J, with 13 bases in the middle. CDR3 length: 15 amino acids. DNA for the CDR3: TGTGCCAGCAGTTATCGGCAGGGGAGTAATCAGCCCCAGCATTTT. This sequence encodes CASSYRQGSNQPQHF.

V gene TRBV29-1 combines with J gene TRBJ2-3; 8 nucleotides match TRBD2. The CDR3 loop spans 16 amino acids. Germline V gene sequence: CDR1 SQVTM, CDR2 ANQGSEA. With 1 base clipped from V and 8 bases from J, the junction kept 14 bases outside the gene matches. DNA of the CDR3: TGCAGCGTTGAAGCTCCTATCTTGCGGGAGGCGGTTACGCAGTATTTT. It specifies CSVEAPILREAVTQYF.

V is TRBV28 and J is TRBJ2-7, with 8 bases that match TRBD1. This CDR3 contains 16 residues. Trimming removed 0 bases from V and 5 bases from J; junction bases left unmatched: 9. Germline CDR1 is MDHEN and CDR2 is SYDVKM. The CDR3 DNA follows: TGTGCCAGCAGTTTATGGGACAGGGAACTCAACCACGAGCAGTACTTC. This encodes CASSLWDRELNHEQYF.